Below are 21 T cell receptor beta chains sequenced from a single sample in a study of identical twins. TCRdb re-called the 5' RACE reads with MiXCR, one entry per CDR3 protein. Seen here are a few hundred thousand distinct CDR3 sequences, about 18% observed once, and the top ten hold around 12%. The sequenced sample consisted of naive T cells sorted from blood. These receptors came from a man aged 50-60 years in good health.

This clonotype occurred many times. CDR3 residues: CSARGTGSLQKLFF. The CDR3 nucleotides read TGCAGTGCTAGAGGGACAGGGAGTCTCCAAAAACTGTTTTTT. The rearrangement joins TRBV20-1 to TRBJ1-4; 8 bases map to TRBD1. This CDR3 has 14 amino acids. Germline CDR1 is DFQATT and CDR2 is SNEGSKA (reference sequence). V lost 1 base, J lost 9 bases, and 7 bases stayed unmatched.

This clonotype was seen only a few times. The chain is built from TRBV6-1 and TRBJ2-2; no firm D call. Germline loops: CDR1 MNHNS, CDR2 SASEGT. V was clipped by 4 bases and J by 4 bases, with 10 bases between them. The CDR3 is 14 amino acids. The CDR3 nucleotides read TGTGCCAGCAGTGCCACCCGGAGCACCGGGGAGCTGTTTTTT. Translated, it gives CASSATRSTGELFF.

This clonotype occurred many times. The chain recombines TRBV10-3 with TRBJ1-5; TRBD1 aligns across 10 bases. Germline loops: CDR1 ENHRY, CDR2 SYGVKD. There are 14 residues in the CDR3. Unmatched junction bases numbered 6, after V lost 8 bases and J lost 5 bases. The CDR3 region is CAIGDGTGDQPQHF. The CDR3 DNA sequence: TGTGCCATCGGAGACGGGACAGGGGATCAGCCCCAGCATTTT.

J is TRBJ2-7 and V is TRBV20-1, with D perhaps matching TRBD2 (8 bases). The V gene lost 3 bases and the J gene lost 1 base, with 25 bases spanning the gap. CDR3 length: 18 amino acids. Germline lookup yields CDR1 DFQATT and CDR2 SNEGSKA (reference sequence). CDR3 sequence (DNA): TGCAGTGCTAGTATGCCGGGAGGGGGCTGGGGACCGTCCTACGAGCAGTACTTC. This sequence encodes CSASMPGGGWGPSYEQYF.

The V gene is TRBV4-3, the J gene TRBJ2-5, with 9 bases fitting TRBD2. The CDR3 contains 15 residues. CDR1 and CDR2 from the germline V gene are LGHNA and YSLEER. Trimming took 1 base from V and 2 from J; bases not matched to a gene: 2. CDR3 amino acids: CASSQGTSAQETQYF. The CDR3 DNA reads TGCGCCAGCAGCCAAGGGACTAGCGCGCAAGAGACCCAGTACTTC.

The chain combines TRBV7-2 with TRBJ2-3; D is possibly TRBD2 (6 bases). CDR1 SGHTA and CDR2 FQGNSA come from the germline V gene. This CDR3 region has 14 residues. V was cut by 4 bases and J by 6 bases, with 14 bases left in between. The CDR3 spells CASSSQTRRDTQYF. The CDR3 bases are TGTGCCAGCAGCTCGCAGACTAGGAGGGATACGCAGTATTTT. The complete variable domain, with remaining parts taken from reference TRBV7-2 and TRBJ2-3, reads GAGVSQSPSNKVTEKGKDVELRCDPISGHTALYWYRQSLGQGLEFLIYFQGNSAPDKSGLPSDRFSAERTGGSVSTLTIQRTQQEDSAVYLCASSSQTRRDTQYFGPGTRLTVL.

The chain couples TRBV10-3 to TRBJ2-7, with TRBD2 matching 12 bases. The CDR3 loop spans 12 amino acids. Germline CDR1 and CDR2: ENHRY and SYGVKD. The V segment lost 6 bases and the J segment 7 bases; nucleotides outside the gene matches: 1. The DNA for the CDR3 is TGTGCCATCAGGGGGACTAGCGGGGAGCAGTACTTC. Translating it yields CAIRGTSGEQYF.

This clonotype occurred once. This chain links TRBV27 with TRBJ2-1; D remains ambiguous. Germline CDR1 is MNHEY and CDR2 is SMNVEV (reference sequence). The CDR3 is made up of 11 amino acids. V lost 6 bases to trimming and J lost 7 bases, with 7 bases between them. The CDR3 loop reads CASRMRNEQFF. The DNA of the CDR3 is TGTGCCAGCAGAATGAGAAATGAGCAGTTCTTC.

The chain has TRBV7-9 and TRBJ2-7; weak D call: TRBD1 (8 bases). Germline V gene sequence: CDR1 SEHNR, CDR2 FQNEAQ (reference sequence). CDR3 length: 15 residues. With 0 bases removed from V and 5 bases from J, the gap between germline ends came to 14 bases. DNA for the CDR3: TGTGCCAGCAGCTTAGCGTTACAGGGGGGGGACGAGCAGTACTTC. It specifies CASSLALQGGDEQYF. The full variable domain, rest sourced from reference TRBV7-9 and TRBJ2-7, is DTGVSQNPRHKITKRGQNVTFRCDPISEHNRLYWYRQTLGQGPEFLTYFQNEAQLEKSRLLSDRFSAERPKGSFSTLEIQRTEQGDSAMYLCASSLALQGGDEQYFGPGTRLTVT.

This clonotype showed up just a few times. The V and J genes are TRBV5-1 and TRBJ2-7; D possibly corresponds to TRBD2 (6 bases). V was cut by 4 bases and J by 5 bases, with 16 bases left in between. The germline gives CDR1 SGHRS, CDR2 YFSETQ. The CDR3 has 14 residues. The CDR3 protein is CASSTWAGTDEQYF. The DNA of the CDR3 is TGCGCCAGCAGCACCTGGGCGGGGACTGACGAGCAGTACTTC. The full variable domain, rest sourced from reference TRBV5-1 and TRBJ2-7, is KAGVTQTPRYLIKTRGQQVTLSCSPISGHRSVSWYQQTPGQGLQFLFEYFSETQRNKGNFPGRFSGRQFSNSRSEMNVSTLELGDSALYLCASSTWAGTDEQYFGPGTRLTVT.

The rearrangement uses TRBV6-2 or TRBV6-3 and TRBJ2-4; a weak D match, TRBD1 (7 bases). The CDR3 loop spans 15 amino acids. The germline gives CDR1 MNHEY, CDR2 SVGEGT. Trimming left V 8 bases short and J 0 bases short, with 14 bases between. The chain's CDR3 is CASGDRDLAKNIQYF. The CDR3 coding sequence is TGTGCCAGCGGAGACAGGGACTTAGCCAAAAACATTCAGTACTTC.

The genes are TRBV27 and TRBJ2-1, with 7 bases fitting TRBD2. Germline V gene sequence: CDR1 MNHEY, CDR2 SMNVEV (reference sequence). This CDR3 region has 18 residues. Trimming took 3 bases from V and 7 from J; bases not matched to a gene: 18. The CDR3, as DNA: TGTGCCAGCAGTTTGATGGTTGGACTAAGCGGGACTTGGAATGAGCAGTTCTTC. Its protein product is CASSLMVGLSGTWNEQFF.

This clonotype has a handful of counts. The chain has TRBV5-1 and TRBJ2-1; no firm D call. Germline V CDR1 and CDR2: SGHRS, YFSETQ. Trimming cost V 7 bases and J 8 bases, with 16 bases left between them. The CDR3 covers 13 residues. The DNA for the CDR3 is TGCGCCAGCGGGGTCGAGCATCTGGATGAGCAGTTCTTC. Its translation is CASGVEHLDEQFF. Full variable domain (missing parts from reference TRBV5-1 and TRBJ2-1): KAGVTQTPRYLIKTRGQQVTLSCSPISGHRSVSWYQQTPGQGLQFLFEYFSETQRNKGNFPGRFSGRQFSNSRSEMNVSTLELGDSALYLCASGVEHLDEQFFGPGTRLTVL.

The chain recombines TRBV5-1 with TRBJ2-1; 8 bases line up with TRBD2. Germline CDR1 is SGHRS and CDR2 is YFSETQ. The CDR3 contains 16 residues. The junction had 4 bases not matched to a gene; V was cut back by 2 bases and J by 0 bases. The CDR3 DNA follows: TGCGCCAGCAGCTTACTAGCGGTAAGCTCCTACAATGAGCAGTTCTTC. This sequence encodes CASSLLAVSSYNEQFF.

This clonotype was counted many times. The chain has TRBV24-1 and TRBJ2-3; 12 bases match TRBD2. Trimming at V came to 2 bases and at J to 3 bases, leaving 8 bases not matched to a gene. Germline V gene data show CDR1 as KGHDR and CDR2 as SFDVKD. CDR3 length equals 18 residues. As DNA, the CDR3 is TGTGCCACCAGTGATTCACCTTCTAGCGGGGGGGCGACAGATACGCAGTATTTT. Its protein is CATSDSPSSGGATDTQYF.

This clonotype was found a few times. This chain links TRBV7-6 with TRBJ1-1; 7 bases are shared with TRBD1. Germline values: CDR1 SGHVS, CDR2 FNYEAQ. The trim removed 1 base at V and 11 bases at J, leaving 10 bases unmatched. This CDR3 comprises 14 residues. The DNA of the CDR3 is TGTGCCAGCAGCTTAGATTTAAGGGGGCGAATGGCTTTCTTT. This sequence encodes CASSLDLRGRMAFF.

This clonotype has a handful of counts. The rearrangement joins TRBV4-2 to TRBJ2-5, with D possibly matching TRBD1 (5 bases). CDR1 is LGHNA and CDR2 is YNFKEQ in the germline V gene. Trimming cost V 4 bases and J 4 bases, with 10 bases left between them. This CDR3 is 13 amino acids long. DNA for the CDR3: TGTGCCAGCAGCCCCTGGGGCGGAGAGACCCAGTACTTC. Its translation is CASSPWGGETQYF.

In its sample, this clonotype was seen many times. In DNA form, the CDR3 reads TGCAGCGTCACCCCTAGGTCGGGGAGGACTGAAGCTTTCTTT. It translates to CSVTPRSGRTEAFF. The chain is built from TRBV29-1 and TRBJ1-1; D remains unclear. The CDR3 has 14 amino acids. Germline V gene lookup returns CDR1 SQVTM and CDR2 ANQGSEA. Trimming took 6 bases from V and 5 from J, leaving 19 bases between them.

This clonotype was seen more than once but under ten times. The chain uses TRBV6-5 and TRBJ2-2, with D hard to call. CDR3 length: 11 residues. CDR1 is MNHEY and CDR2 is SVGAGI in the germline V gene. The germline V and J ends were trimmed by 9 bases and 5 bases, with 7 bases remaining between them. For the CDR3, the DNA is TGTGCCAGTTACTCGACCGGGGAGCTGTTTTTT. This sequence encodes CASYSTGELFF.

This clonotype was seen only a few times. V and J are TRBV12-3 or TRBV12-4 and TRBJ1-1; 7 nucleotides line up with TRBD1. J lost 6 bases, V lost 2 bases, and 3 bases had no gene match. This CDR3 spans 13 amino acids. In DNA, the CDR3 is TGTGCCAGCAGTTTACAGGGGGTTTCTGAAGCTTTCTTT. Translated, it gives CASSLQGVSEAFF.

This clonotype has only a few counts. For the CDR3, the DNA is TGTGCCAGCAGCCCCGGACAGGGGGCCTATCAGCCCCAGCATTTT. It translates to CASSPGQGAYQPQHF. This chain connects TRBV7-2 to TRBJ1-5, with 11 bases that match TRBD1. Germline lookup yields CDR1 SGHTA and CDR2 FQGNSA. The CDR3 is 15 amino acids. V dropped 5 bases and J dropped 5; count of bases not matched to a gene: 5.